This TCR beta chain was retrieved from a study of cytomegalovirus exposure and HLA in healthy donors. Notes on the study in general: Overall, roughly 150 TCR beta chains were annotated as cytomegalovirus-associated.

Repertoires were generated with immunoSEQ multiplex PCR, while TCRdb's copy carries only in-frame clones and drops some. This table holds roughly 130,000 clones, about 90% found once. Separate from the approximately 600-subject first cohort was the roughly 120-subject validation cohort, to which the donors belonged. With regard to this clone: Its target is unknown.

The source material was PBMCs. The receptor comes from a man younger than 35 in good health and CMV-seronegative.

In nucleotides, the CDR3 is TGTGCCAGCAGTTATTTCTTCGGGACCCAGTACTTC. Protein sequence: CASSYFFGTQYF. V and J are TRBV6-6 and TRBJ2-5, with no clear D. The CDR3 extends over 12 amino acids. Trimming took 3 bases from V and 7 from J, leaving 9 bases between them. Germline CDR1 MNHNY, CDR2 SVGAGI (reference sequence).